A single sample gave rise to the 17 T cell receptor beta chains below, sequenced in a study of cytomegalovirus exposure and HLA in healthy donors. PCR amplification relied on 60 Vbeta primers (plus 13 Jbeta primers). Method: immunoSEQ multiplex PCR; TCRdb's copy keeps in-frame clones and lacks some. The sample has about 190,000 clones; the top ten hold around 0.95%. The sequenced material came from PBMCs. Every receptor here comes from a woman in her thirties in good health and CMV-seropositive.

The chain uses TRBV4-2 and TRBJ2-5; 8 bases align to TRBD1. The J call may be in error: the DNA end matches TRBJ2-7 better. Germline V gene lookup returns CDR1 LGHNA and CDR2 YNFKEQ. The CDR3 has 15 residues. The CDR3 DNA reads as TGTGCCAGCAGCCAAGGTTGGACAGGGAATAACGAGCAGTACTTC. Translated: CASSQGWTGNNEQYF.

The chain has TRBV5-3 and TRBJ1-1, with unresolved D. TRBV5-3 counts as an open reading frame of uncertain function. This CDR3 has 12 residues. Trimming cost V 1 base and J 7 bases, with 8 bases left between them. CDR3 DNA sequence: TGTGCCAGAAGCTTGTTCTTTATTGAAGCTTTCTTT. It encodes CARSLFFIEAFF.

The V gene is TRBV2, the J gene TRBJ2-3, with D possibly matching TRBD1 (5 bases). The CDR3 loop spans 14 amino acids. V shed 2 bases and J shed 4 bases, with 10 bases lying between them. CDR1 is SNHLY and CDR2 is FYNNEI in the germline V gene. Here the CDR3 reads CASSERRAADTQYF. The DNA of the CDR3 is TGTGCCAGCAGTGAACGCAGGGCGGCAGATACGCAGTATTTT. Filled out from reference TRBV2 and TRBJ2-3, the complete variable domain reads EPEVTQTPSHQVTQMGQEVILRCVPISNHLYFYWYRQILGQKVEFLVSFYNNEISEKSEIFDDQFSVERPDGSNFTLKIRSTKLEDSAMYFCASSERRAADTQYFGPGTRLTVL.

Worth noting for this clone: Other DNA sequences in the sample encode the same CDR3. V usage is TRBV27 and J usage is TRBJ1-5, with D uncertain. Germline lookup yields CDR1 MNHEY and CDR2 SMNVEV (reference sequence). V lost 2 bases and J lost 2, with 7 bases in between. The CDR3 is made up of 14 amino acids. CDR3 sequence (DNA): TGTGCCAGCAGTTTAGTGAGGGGCAATCAGCCCCAGCATTTT. As protein: CASSLVRGNQPQHF.

The rearrangement joins TRBV7-2 to TRBJ2-3, with a possible D match to TRBD2 (6 bases). This CDR3 is built from 16 residues. Trimming shortened V by 3 bases and J by 3 bases, and 16 bases separated the two germline ends. Germline CDR1 and CDR2: SGHTA and FQGNSA. The chain's CDR3 is CASSFTGLLVTDTQYF. The CDR3 DNA sequence: TGTGCCAGCAGCTTCACGGGACTCCTAGTGACAGATACGCAGTATTTT. Full variable domain (outside the CDR3, taken from reference TRBV7-2 and TRBJ2-3): GAGVSQSPSNKVTEKGKDVELRCDPISGHTALYWYRQSLGQGLEFLIYFQGNSAPDKSGLPSDRFSAERTGGSVSTLTIQRTQQEDSAVYLCASSFTGLLVTDTQYFGPGTRLTVL.

The rearrangement uses TRBV19 and TRBJ2-5; 7 bases match TRBD1. The V and J ends lost 4 bases and 7 bases, in that order; junction bases with no gene match: 9. CDR1 is LNHDA, CDR2 SQIVND, per germline (reference sequence). The CDR3 loop spans 14 amino acids. CDR3 amino acids: CASSNRDSPGTQYF. The CDR3 nucleotides are TGTGCCAGTAGTAACCGGGACAGTCCCGGGACCCAGTACTTC.

CDR3 nucleotides: TGTGCCAGCAGCCCTTTGGGGGGAGGACCTTACAATGAGCAGTTCTTC. Its translation: CASSPLGGGPYNEQFF. The chain recombines TRBV7-2 with TRBJ2-1, with a tentative D call TRBD2 (6 bases). The CDR3 sequence is 16 residues long. Germline loops: CDR1 SGHTA, CDR2 FQGNSA. Trimming shortened V by 5 bases and J by 4 bases, and 18 bases separated the two germline ends.

The genes are TRBV6-6 and TRBJ2-1; tentatively, D is TRBD1 (5 bases). Trimming pared 6 bases from V and 5 bases from J, leaving 17 bases between. The CDR3 has 15 amino acids. The germline CDR1 and CDR2 sequences are MNHNY and SVGAGI (reference sequence). In nucleotides, the CDR3 is TGTGCCAGCAGCTTGCCGCGACAGCTAAACAATGAGCAGTTCTTC. Amino acid sequence: CASSLPRQLNNEQFF.

The chain links TRBV30 to TRBJ2-7, with TRBD1 as a possible D gene (5 bases). The CDR3 is 12 residues long. Germline V lookup: CDR1 GTSNPN, CDR2 SVGIG (reference sequence). The germline V and J ends were trimmed by 1 base and 6 bases, with 10 bases remaining between them. The CDR3 bases are TGTGCCTGGAGTGACCAGGGATTCGAGCAGTACTTC. It translates to CAWSDQGFEQYF.

The V and J genes are TRBV6-1 and TRBJ1-6, with D uncertain. Trimming shortened V by 0 bases and J by 13 bases, and 10 bases separated the two germline ends. CDR1 is MNHNS and CDR2 is SASEGT in the germline V gene. This CDR3 is 13 amino acids long. CDR3 nucleotide sequence: TGTGCCAGCAGTGAAGCGGAGTTCGGGCCCCTCCACTTT. It codes for CASSEAEFGPLHF.

The chain employs TRBV7-8 and TRBJ2-3; 12 bases are shared with TRBD2. The V segment lost 5 bases and the J segment 5 bases; nucleotides outside the gene matches: 14. CDR3 length equals 18 residues. Per germline, CDR1 SGHVS and CDR2 FQNEAQ. The CDR3 sequence is CASSPHSTSGRPRDTQYF. The CDR3 DNA reads as TGTGCCAGCAGCCCTCACTCAACTAGCGGGAGGCCGAGAGATACGCAGTATTTT.

The genes are TRBV2 and TRBJ2-6, with D unclear. Germline CDR1 is SNHLY and CDR2 is FYNNEI. Trimming took off 9 bases at V and 1 base at J, with 10 bases between the two ends. The CDR3 runs to 14 residues. CDR3: CASVIESGANVLTF. The CDR3 DNA sequence: TGTGCCAGTGTAATTGAGTCTGGGGCCAACGTCCTGACTTTC.

The J gene is TRBJ2-3, the V gene TRBV5-1; D unclear. This CDR3 has 14 residues. Germline V gene sequence: CDR1 SGHRS, CDR2 YFSETQ. V gave up 3 bases and J gave up 0 bases, with 8 bases separating them. In DNA form, the CDR3 reads TGCGCCAGCAGCTCCCAAACAAGCACAGATACGCAGTATTTT. Protein sequence: CASSSQTSTDTQYF.

The chain employs TRBV27 and TRBJ2-7, with 8 bases matching TRBD1. Germline CDR1 is MNHEY and CDR2 is SMNVEV (reference sequence). The ends lost 5 bases at V and 7 bases at J; junction bases unmatched: 10. This CDR3 region has 14 residues. CDR3 sequence (DNA): TGTGCCAGCAGTCTCGGACAGGGTCGGGGAGAGCAGTACTTC. It yields the protein CASSLGQGRGEQYF.

The chain joins TRBV6-1 to TRBJ1-1; D gene ambiguous. V was clipped by 5 bases and J by 3 bases, with 13 bases between them. The CDR3 extends over 14 amino acids. The germline CDR1 and CDR2 sequences are MNHNS and SASEGT. In DNA form, the CDR3 reads TGTGCCAGCAGTTATCGTCGGAGGGACACTGAAGCTTTCTTT. Its protein product is CASSYRRRDTEAFF.

The V gene is TRBV7-8, the J gene TRBJ1-2, with D perhaps TRBD1 (6 bases). Per germline, CDR1 SGHVS and CDR2 FQNEAQ. Trimming took off 4 bases at V and 6 bases at J, with 18 bases between the two ends. The CDR3 sequence is 15 residues long. CDR3 nucleotide sequence: TGTGCCAGCAGCTACCGGGAGGGGGGGCCGCATGGCTACACCTTC. This gives the protein CASSYREGGPHGYTF.

The chain joins TRBV7-9 to TRBJ1-3, with D perhaps matching TRBD1 (6 bases). Trimming removed 2 bases at V and 10 bases at J, with 12 bases between. This CDR3 has 13 amino acids. The germline CDR1 and CDR2 sequences are SEHNR and FQNEAQ (reference sequence). The CDR3, as DNA: TGTGCCAGCAGCTTAAGTGACAGGCGGACCATATATTTT. Translation: CASSLSDRRTIYF.